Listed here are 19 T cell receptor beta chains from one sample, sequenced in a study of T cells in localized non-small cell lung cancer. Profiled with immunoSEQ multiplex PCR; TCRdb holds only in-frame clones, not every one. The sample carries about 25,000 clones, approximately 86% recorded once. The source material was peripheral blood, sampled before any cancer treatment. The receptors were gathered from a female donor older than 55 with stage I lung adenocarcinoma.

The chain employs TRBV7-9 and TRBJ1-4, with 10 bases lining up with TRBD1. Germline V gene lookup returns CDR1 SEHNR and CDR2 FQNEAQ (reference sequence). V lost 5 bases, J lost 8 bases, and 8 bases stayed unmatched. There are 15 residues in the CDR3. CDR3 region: CASSRRQGAWEKLFF. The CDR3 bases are TGTGCCAGCAGCCGCCGACAGGGGGCCTGGGAAAAACTGTTTTTT.

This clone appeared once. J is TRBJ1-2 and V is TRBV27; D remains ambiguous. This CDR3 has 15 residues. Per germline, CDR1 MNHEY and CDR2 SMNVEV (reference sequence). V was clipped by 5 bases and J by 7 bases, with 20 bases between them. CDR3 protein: CASSPPGEVLGGYTF. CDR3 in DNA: TGTGCCAGCAGTCCCCCCGGGGAGGTCCTCGGTGGCTACACCTTC.

CDR3: CASSLYGFNEQFF. Written as DNA, the CDR3 is TGTGCCAGCAGCTTATACGGCTTCAATGAGCAGTTCTTC. The chain is built from TRBV7-9 and TRBJ2-1; D unresolved. Germline values: CDR1 SEHNR, CDR2 FQNEAQ (reference sequence). Trimming took 2 bases from V and 6 from J, leaving 8 bases between them. The CDR3 loop spans 13 amino acids. The full variable domain, with the rest looked up from reference TRBV7-9 and TRBJ2-1, is DTGVSQNPRHKITKRGQNVTFRCDPISEHNRLYWYRQTLGQGPEFLTYFQNEAQLEKSRLLSDRFSAERPKGSFSTLEIQRTEQGDSAMYLCASSLYGFNEQFFGPGTRLTVL.

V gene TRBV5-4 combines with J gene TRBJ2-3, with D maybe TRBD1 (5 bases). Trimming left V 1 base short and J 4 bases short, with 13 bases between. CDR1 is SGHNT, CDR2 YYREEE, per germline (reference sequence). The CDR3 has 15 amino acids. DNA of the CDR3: TGTGCCAGCAGCTTGAAGGGGTCAAGGGCAGATACGCAGTATTTT. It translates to CASSLKGSRADTQYF.

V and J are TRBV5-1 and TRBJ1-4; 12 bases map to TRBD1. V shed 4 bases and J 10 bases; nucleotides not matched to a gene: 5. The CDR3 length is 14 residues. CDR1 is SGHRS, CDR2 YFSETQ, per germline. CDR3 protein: CASSPGTGGGKLFF. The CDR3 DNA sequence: TGCGCCAGCAGCCCCGGGACAGGGGGCGGAAAACTGTTTTTT.

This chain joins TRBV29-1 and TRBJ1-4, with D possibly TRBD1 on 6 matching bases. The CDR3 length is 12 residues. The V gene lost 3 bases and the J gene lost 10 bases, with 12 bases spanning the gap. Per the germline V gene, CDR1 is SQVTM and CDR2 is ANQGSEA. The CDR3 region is CSVERGFGKLFF. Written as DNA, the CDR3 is TGCAGCGTTGAGAGGGGGTTCGGAAAACTGTTTTTT.

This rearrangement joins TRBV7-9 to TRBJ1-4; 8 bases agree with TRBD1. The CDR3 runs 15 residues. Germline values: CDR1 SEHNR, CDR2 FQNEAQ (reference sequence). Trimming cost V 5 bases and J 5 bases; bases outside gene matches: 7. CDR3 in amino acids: CASSVGQGENEKLFF. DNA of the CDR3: TGTGCCAGCAGCGTAGGACAGGGAGAAAATGAAAAACTGTTTTTT.

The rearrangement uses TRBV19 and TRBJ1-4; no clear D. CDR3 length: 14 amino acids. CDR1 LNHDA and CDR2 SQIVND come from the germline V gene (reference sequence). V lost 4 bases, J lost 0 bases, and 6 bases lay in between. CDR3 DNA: TGTGCCAGTAGTAGCCCTACAACTAATGAAAAACTGTTTTTT. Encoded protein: CASSSPTTNEKLFF.

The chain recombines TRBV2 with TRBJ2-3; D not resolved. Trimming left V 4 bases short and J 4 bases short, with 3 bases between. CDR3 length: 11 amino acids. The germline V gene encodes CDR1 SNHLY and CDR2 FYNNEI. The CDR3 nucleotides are TGTGCCAGCAGTGTCTCAGATACGCAGTATTTT. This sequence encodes CASSVSDTQYF.

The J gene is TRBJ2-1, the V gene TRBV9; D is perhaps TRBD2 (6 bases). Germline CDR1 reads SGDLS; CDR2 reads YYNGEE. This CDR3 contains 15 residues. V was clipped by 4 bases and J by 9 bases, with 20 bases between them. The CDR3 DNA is TGTGCCAGCAGCCTCACGGGACTCGGCTCGGGTGAGCAGTTCTTC. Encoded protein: CASSLTGLGSGEQFF.

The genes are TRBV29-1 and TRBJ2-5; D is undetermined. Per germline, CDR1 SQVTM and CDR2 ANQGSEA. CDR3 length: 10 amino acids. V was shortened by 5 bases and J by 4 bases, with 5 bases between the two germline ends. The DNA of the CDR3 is TGCAGCGTTATTCGAGAGACCCAGTACTTC. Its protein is CSVIRETQYF.

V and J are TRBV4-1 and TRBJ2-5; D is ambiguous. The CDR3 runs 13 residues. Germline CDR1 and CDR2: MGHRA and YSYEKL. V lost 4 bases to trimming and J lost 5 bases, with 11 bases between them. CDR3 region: CASSPPGRETQYF. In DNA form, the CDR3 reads TGCGCCAGCAGCCCCCCTGGGCGGGAGACCCAGTACTTC.

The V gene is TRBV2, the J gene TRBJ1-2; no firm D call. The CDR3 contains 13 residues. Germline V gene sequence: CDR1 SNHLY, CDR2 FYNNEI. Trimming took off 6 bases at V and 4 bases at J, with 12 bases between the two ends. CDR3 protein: CASRAPGSYGYTF. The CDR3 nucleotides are TGTGCCAGCAGAGCCCCGGGATCCTATGGCTACACCTTC. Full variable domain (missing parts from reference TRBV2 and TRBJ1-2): EPEVTQTPSHQVTQMGQEVILRCVPISNHLYFYWYRQILGQKVEFLVSFYNNEISEKSEIFDDQFSVERPDGSNFTLKIRSTKLEDSAMYFCASRAPGSYGYTFGSGTRLTVV.

The CDR3 reads CASSLVQGYTGELFF. CDR3 bases: TGTGCCAGCAGCTTAGTGCAGGGGTACACCGGGGAGCTGTTTTTT. The chain has TRBV7-9 and TRBJ2-2; D might be TRBD1 (6 bases). V lost 1 base and J 3 bases, leaving 9 bases between the germline ends. CDR1 SEHNR and CDR2 FQNEAQ come from the germline V gene (reference sequence). The CDR3 consists of 15 residues.

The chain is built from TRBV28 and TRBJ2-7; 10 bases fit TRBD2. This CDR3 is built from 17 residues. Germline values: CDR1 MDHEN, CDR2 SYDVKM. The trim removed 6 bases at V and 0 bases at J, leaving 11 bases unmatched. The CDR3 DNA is TGTGCCAGCAGGCCGATTAAACTAGCGGGGAGCTCCTACGAGCAGTACTTC. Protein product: CASRPIKLAGSSYEQYF.

The CDR3 DNA follows: TGTGCCAGTAGTATCTCCGGGACTAGCTTCTTTCGGCACGAGCAGTACTTC. It is translated as CASSISGTSFFRHEQYF. The chain links TRBV19 to TRBJ2-7; 9 bases match TRBD2. After removal of 3 bases from V and 5 bases from J, the junction contained 14 bases not matched to a gene. CDR3 length: 17 residues. Germline V CDR1 and CDR2: LNHDA, SQIVND (reference sequence).

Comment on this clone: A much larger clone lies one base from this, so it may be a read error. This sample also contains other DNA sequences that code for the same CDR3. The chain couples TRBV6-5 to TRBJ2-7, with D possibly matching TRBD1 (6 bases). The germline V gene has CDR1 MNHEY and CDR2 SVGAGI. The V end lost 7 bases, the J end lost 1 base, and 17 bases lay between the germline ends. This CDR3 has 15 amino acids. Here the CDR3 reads CASILSPTGSYEQYF. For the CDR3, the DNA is TGTGCCAGCATTTTATCACCGACAGGTTCCTACGAGCAGTACTTC.

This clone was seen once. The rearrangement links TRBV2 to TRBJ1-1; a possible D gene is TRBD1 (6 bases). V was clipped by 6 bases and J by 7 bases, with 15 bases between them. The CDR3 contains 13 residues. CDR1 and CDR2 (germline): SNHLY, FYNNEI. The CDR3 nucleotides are TGTGCCAGCAGGGGGTCCCGGACAGTTGAAGCTTTCTTT. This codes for CASRGSRTVEAFF.

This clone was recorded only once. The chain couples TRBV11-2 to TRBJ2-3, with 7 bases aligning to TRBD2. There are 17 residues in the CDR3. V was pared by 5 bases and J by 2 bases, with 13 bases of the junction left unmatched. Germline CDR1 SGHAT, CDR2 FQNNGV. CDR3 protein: CASSPWGGTDATDTQYF. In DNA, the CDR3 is TGTGCCAGCAGCCCCTGGGGGGGGACGGACGCCACAGATACGCAGTATTTT.